This T cell receptor (beta chain) is from a study of human T cells and chemical hapten exposure. Time point noted: pre-sensitization, week 0. Treatment specified: therapeutic diphenylcyclopropenone sensitization with weekly scalp DPC. This clonotype was detected only once. The V gene's germline CDR1 is SQVTM and CDR2 ANQGSEA. V lost 4 bases and J lost 1, with 7 bases in between. This CDR3 has 12 residues. TCRdb ran MiXCR on the RACE reads and lists one entry per CDR3 protein. The sample lists 80,000 to 100,000 distinct CDR3 sequences, 9.6% occurring once. The clonotype originates from a woman between 40 and 55 years old with alopecia areata. Some clones in this sample may be carry-over from other donors' samples. The material sequenced was whole blood, taken in connection with sensitization to the hapten diphenylcyclopropenone (DPC). The chain combines TRBV29-1 with TRBJ2-5; D is unresolved. The CDR3 sequence: CSVGGSQETQYF. Here the CDR3 DNA reads TGCAGCGTTGGCGGCAGCCAAGAGACCCAGTACTTC.